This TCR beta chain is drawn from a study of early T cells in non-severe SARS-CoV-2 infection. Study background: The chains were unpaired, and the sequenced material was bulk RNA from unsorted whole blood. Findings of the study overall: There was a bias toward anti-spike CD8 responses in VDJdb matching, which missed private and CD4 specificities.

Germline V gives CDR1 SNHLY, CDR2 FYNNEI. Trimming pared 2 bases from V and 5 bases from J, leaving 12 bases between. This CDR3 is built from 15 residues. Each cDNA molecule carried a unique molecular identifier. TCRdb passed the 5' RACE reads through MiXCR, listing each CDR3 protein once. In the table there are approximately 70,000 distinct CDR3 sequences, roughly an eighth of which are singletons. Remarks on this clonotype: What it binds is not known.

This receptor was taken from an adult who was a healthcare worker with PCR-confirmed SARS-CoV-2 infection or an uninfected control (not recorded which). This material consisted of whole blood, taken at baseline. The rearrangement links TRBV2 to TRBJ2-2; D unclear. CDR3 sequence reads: CASSEQAGRTGELFF. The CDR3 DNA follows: TGTGCCAGCAGTGAACAGGCAGGTCGGACCGGGGAGCTGTTTTTT.